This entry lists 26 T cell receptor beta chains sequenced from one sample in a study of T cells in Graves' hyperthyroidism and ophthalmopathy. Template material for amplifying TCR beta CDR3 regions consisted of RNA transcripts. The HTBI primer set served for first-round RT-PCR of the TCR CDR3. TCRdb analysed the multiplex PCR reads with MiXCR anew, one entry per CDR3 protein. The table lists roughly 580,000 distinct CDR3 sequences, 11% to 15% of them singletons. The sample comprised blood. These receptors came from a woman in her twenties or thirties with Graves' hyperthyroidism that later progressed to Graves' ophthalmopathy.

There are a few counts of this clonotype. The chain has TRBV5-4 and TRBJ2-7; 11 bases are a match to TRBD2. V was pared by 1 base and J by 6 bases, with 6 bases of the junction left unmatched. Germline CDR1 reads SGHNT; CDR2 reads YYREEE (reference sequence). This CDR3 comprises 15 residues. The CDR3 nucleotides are TGTGCCAGCAGCTTGCTGTCACTAGCGGGAGTCGAGCAGTACTTC. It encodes CASSLLSLAGVEQYF.

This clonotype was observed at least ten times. The CDR3 sequence: CASAENTGELFF. In DNA, the CDR3 is TGTGCCAGTGCGGAGAACACCGGGGAGCTGTTTTTT. The chain recombines TRBV6-2 or TRBV6-3 with TRBJ2-2; D gene unclear. Trimming cost V 9 bases and J 1 base, with 6 bases left between them. The length of the CDR3 is 12 residues. Germline loops: CDR1 MNHEY, CDR2 SVGEGT.

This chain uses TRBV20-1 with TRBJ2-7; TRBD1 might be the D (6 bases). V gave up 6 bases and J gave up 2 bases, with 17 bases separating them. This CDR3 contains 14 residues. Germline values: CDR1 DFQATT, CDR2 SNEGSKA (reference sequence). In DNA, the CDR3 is TGCAGTGCCGGCCGTCGGGACAATCCCTACGAGCAGTACTTC. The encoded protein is CSAGRRDNPYEQYF.

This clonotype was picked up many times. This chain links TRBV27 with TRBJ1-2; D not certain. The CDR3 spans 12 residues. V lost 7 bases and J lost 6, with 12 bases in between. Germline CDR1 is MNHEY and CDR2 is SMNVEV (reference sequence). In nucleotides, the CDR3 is TGTGCCAGCACCGCACGGCCGCATGGCTACACCTTC. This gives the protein CASTARPHGYTF.

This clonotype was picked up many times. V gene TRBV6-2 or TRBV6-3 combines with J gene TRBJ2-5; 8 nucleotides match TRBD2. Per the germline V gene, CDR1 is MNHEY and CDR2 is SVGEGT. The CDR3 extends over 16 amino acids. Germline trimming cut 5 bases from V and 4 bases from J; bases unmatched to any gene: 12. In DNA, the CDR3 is TGTGCCAGCAGTGCTCCAAGCGGGAGTACTGGAGAGACCCAGTACTTC. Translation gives CASSAPSGSTGETQYF.

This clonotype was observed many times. The CDR3 bases are TGTGCCAGCAGTGAAACCCCCCGGGAGGGAGAGACAGATACGCAGTATTTT. Translating gives CASSETPREGETDTQYF. This chain joins TRBV2 and TRBJ2-3; 8 positions match TRBD2. Germline trimming cut 2 bases from V and 3 bases from J; bases unmatched to any gene: 10. CDR1 and CDR2 from the germline V gene are SNHLY and FYNNEI. The CDR3 contains 17 residues. Full variable domain (rest looked up from reference TRBV2 and TRBJ2-3): EPEVTQTPSHQVTQMGQEVILRCVPISNHLYFYWYRQILGQKVEFLVSFYNNEISEKSEIFDDQFSVERPDGSNFTLKIRSTKLEDSAMYFCASSETPREGETDTQYFGPGTRLTVL.

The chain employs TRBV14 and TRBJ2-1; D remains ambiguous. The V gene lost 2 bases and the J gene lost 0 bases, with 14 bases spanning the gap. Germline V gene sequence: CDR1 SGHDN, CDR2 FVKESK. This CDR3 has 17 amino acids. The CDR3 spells CASSQPLHRSSYNEQFF. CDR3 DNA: TGTGCCAGCAGCCAACCTCTACACCGGAGCTCCTACAATGAGCAGTTCTTC. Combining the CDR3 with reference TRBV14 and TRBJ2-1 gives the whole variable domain EAGVTQFPSHSVIEKGQTVTLRCDPISGHDNLYWYRRVMGKEIKFLLHFVKESKQDESGMPNNRFLAERTGGTYSTLKVQPAELEDSGVYFCASSQPLHRSSYNEQFFGPGTRLTVL.

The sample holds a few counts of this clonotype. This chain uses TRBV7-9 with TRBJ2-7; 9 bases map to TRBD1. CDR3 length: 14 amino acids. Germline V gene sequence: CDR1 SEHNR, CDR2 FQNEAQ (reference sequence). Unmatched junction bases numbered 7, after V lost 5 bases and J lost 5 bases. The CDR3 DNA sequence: TGTGCCAGCAGCGAGTCCCGGGACAGGGACGAGCAGTACTTC. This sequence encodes CASSESRDRDEQYF.

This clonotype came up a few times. CDR3 DNA: TGTGCCAGCAGCTTAACCAGGTTCGTCAGGGAGACCCAGTACTTC. This codes for CASSLTRFVRETQYF. The chain joins TRBV7-9 to TRBJ2-5; D not certain. Trimming pared 2 bases from V and 5 bases from J, leaving 15 bases between. In germline, CDR1 is SEHNR, CDR2 FQNEAQ (reference sequence). The CDR3 contains 15 residues.

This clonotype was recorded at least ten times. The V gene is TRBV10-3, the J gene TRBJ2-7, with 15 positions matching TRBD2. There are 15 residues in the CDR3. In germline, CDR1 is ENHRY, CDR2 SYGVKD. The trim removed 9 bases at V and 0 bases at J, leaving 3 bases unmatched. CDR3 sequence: CAIGTSGRSSYEQYF. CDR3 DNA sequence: TGTGCCATAGGGACTAGCGGGAGGAGCTCCTACGAGCAGTACTTC.

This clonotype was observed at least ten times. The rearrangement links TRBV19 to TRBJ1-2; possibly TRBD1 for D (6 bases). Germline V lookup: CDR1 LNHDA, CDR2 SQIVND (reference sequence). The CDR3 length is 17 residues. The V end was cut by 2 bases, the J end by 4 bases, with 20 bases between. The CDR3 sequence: CASSIPLGHEFFYGYTF. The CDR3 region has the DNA TGTGCCAGTAGTATACCCCTGGGACACGAGTTTTTCTATGGCTACACCTTC. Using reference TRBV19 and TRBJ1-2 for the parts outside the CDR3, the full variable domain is DGGITQSPKYLFRKEGQNVTLSCEQNLNHDAMYWYRQDPGQGLRLIYYSQIVNDFQKGDIAEGYSVSREKKESFPLTVTSAQKNPTAFYLCASSIPLGHEFFYGYTFGSGTRLTVV.

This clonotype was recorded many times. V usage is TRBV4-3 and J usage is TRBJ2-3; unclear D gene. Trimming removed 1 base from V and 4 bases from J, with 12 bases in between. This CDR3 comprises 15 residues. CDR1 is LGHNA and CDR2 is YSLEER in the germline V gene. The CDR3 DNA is TGCGCCAGCAGCCAAGGGCAGGCCACGCCAGATACGCAGTATTTT. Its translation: CASSQGQATPDTQYF.

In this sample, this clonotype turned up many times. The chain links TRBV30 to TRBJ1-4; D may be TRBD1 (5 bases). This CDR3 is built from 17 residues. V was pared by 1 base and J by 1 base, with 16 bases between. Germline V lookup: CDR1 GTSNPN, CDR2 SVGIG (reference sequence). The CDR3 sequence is CAWSGLGARITNEKLFF. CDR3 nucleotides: TGTGCCTGGAGTGGGCTAGGGGCCCGAATAACTAATGAAAAACTGTTTTTT. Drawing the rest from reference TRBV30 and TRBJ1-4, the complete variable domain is SQTIHQWPATLVQPVGSPLSLECTVEGTSNPNLYWYRQAAGRGLQLLFYSVGIGQISSEVPQNLSASRPQDRQFILSSKKLLLSDSGFYLCAWSGLGARITNEKLFFGSGTQLSVL.

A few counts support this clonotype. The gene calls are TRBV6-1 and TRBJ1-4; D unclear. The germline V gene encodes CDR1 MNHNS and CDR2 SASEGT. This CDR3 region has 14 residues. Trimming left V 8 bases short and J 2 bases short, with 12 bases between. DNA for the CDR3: TGTGCCAGCCGCCCGGGCCCCACTAATGAAAAACTGTTTTTT. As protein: CASRPGPTNEKLFF.

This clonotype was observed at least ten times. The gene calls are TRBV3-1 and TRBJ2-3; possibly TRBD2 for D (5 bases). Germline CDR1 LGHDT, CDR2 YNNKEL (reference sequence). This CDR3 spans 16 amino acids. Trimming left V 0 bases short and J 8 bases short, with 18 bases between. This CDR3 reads CASSQESLALRVTQYF. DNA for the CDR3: TGTGCCAGCAGCCAAGAAAGCCTAGCCCTGCGGGTTACGCAGTATTTT.

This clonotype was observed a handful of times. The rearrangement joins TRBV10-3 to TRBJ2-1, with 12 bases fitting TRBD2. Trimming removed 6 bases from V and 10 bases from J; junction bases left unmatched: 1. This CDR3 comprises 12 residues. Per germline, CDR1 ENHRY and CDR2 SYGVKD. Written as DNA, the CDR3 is TGTGCCATCAGGGGGACTAGCGGGGAGCAGTTCTTC. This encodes CAIRGTSGEQFF.

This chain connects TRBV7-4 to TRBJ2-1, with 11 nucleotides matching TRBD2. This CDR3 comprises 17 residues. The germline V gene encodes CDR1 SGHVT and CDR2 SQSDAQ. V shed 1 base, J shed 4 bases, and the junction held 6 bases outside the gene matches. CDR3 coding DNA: TGTGCCAGCAGCTTAGGGGTCTGGACTAGCGGGTACAATGAGCAGTTCTTC. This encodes CASSLGVWTSGYNEQFF. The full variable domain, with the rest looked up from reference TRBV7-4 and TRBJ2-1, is GAGVSQSPRYKVAKRGRDVALRCDSISGHVTLYWYRQTLGQGSEVLTYSQSDAQRDKSGRPSGRFSAERPERSVSTLKIQRTEQGDSAVYLCASSLGVWTSGYNEQFFGPGTRLTVL.

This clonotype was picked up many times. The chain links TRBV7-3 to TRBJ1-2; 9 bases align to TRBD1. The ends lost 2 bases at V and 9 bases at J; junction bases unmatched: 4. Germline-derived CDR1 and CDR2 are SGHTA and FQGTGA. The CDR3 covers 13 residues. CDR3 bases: TGTGCCAGCAGCTTAGGGGACAGGGACCGCTACACCTTC. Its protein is CASSLGDRDRYTF.

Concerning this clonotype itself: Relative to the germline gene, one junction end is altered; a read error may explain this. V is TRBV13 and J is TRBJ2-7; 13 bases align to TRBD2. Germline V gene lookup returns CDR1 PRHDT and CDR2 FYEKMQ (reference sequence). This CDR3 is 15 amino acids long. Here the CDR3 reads CASSSRTSGSYGQYF. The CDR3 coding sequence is TGTGCCAGCAGCTCTCGGACTAGCGGGAGTTACGGGCAGTACTTC.

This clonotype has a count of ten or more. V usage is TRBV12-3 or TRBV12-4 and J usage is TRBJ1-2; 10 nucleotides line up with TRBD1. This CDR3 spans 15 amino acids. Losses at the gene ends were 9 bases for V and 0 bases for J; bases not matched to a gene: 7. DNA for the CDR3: TGTGCCAGTTACGCGGGACAGGGGACTAACTATGGCTACACCTTC. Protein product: CASYAGQGTNYGYTF.

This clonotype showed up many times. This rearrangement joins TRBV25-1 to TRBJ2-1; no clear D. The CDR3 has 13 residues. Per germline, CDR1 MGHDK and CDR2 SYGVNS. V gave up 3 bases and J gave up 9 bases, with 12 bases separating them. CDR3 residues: CASSDRLVAEQFF. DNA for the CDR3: TGTGCCAGCAGTGACAGGTTGGTTGCTGAGCAGTTCTTC.

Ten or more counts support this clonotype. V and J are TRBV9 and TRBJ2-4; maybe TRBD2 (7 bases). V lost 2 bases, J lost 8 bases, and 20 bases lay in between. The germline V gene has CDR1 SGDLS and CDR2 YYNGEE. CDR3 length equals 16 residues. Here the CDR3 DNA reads TGTGCCAGCAGCGTTTCCCCAACTCGGGGGGCGGACATTCAGTACTTC. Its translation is CASSVSPTRGADIQYF.

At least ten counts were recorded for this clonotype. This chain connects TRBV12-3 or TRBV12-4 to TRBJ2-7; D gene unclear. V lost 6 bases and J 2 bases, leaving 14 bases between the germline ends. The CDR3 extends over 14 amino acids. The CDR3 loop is CASSPPGSPYEQYF. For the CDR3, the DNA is TGTGCCAGCAGCCCCCCGGGCAGTCCCTACGAGCAGTACTTC.

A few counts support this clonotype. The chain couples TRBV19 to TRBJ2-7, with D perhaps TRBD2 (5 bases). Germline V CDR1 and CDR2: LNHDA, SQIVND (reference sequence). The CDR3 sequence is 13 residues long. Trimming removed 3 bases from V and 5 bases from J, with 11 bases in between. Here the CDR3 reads CASSMRRADEQYF. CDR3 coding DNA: TGTGCCAGTAGTATGAGGCGGGCCGACGAGCAGTACTTC.

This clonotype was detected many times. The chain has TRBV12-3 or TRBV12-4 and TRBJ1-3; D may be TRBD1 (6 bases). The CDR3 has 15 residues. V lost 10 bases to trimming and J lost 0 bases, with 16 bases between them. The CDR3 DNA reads TGTGCCACAAGGGGGGAATGGGGCTCTGGAAACACCATATATTTT. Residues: CATRGEWGSGNTIYF.

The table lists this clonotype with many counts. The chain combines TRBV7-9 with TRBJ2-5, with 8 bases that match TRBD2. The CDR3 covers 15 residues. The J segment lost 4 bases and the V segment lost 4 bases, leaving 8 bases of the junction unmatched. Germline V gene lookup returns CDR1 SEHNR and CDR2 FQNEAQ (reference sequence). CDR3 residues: CASSSGLAATETQYF. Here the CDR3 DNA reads TGTGCCAGCAGCTCAGGACTAGCTGCAACAGAGACCCAGTACTTC.